The clone carrying this T cell receptor beta chain was observed at least ten times. This sample was included in a study of spatial heterogeneity in lung cancer. Study at large: The cohort: approximately 66 early-stage, untreated non-small cell lung cancer patients. Alpha-chain sequences were consistently detected in smaller numbers than beta-chain sequences.

Described time point: blood at routine non-recurrence follow-up after resection. Researchers sequenced whole RNA taken from tumor, nontumor lung or frozen PBMC without sorting. TCRdb re-called the 5' RACE reads with MiXCR, one entry per CDR3 protein. The sample has 42,000 or so distinct CDR3 sequences, over 9.5% seen once. The input for sequencing was PBMCs, taken at follow-up. The origin of this receptor is a female donor with early-stage non-small cell lung cancer.

The CDR3 DNA reads as TGCAGTGCTAGACCAGGGACAGGGAACACCGGGGAGCTGTTTTTT. It codes for CSARPGTGNTGELFF. The V gene is TRBV20-1, the J gene TRBJ2-2; TRBD1 matches at 8 bases. The trim removed 2 bases at V and 1 base at J, leaving 3 bases unmatched. CDR1 is DFQATT, CDR2 SNEGSKA, per germline (reference sequence). The CDR3 has 15 amino acids.